The T cell receptor beta chain described here comes from a study of early T cells in non-severe SARS-CoV-2 infection. Findings and caveats of the study: VDJdb-based annotation leaned toward anti-spike CD8 responses and missed private and CD4 specificities.

Germline V gene sequence: CDR1 SGHVS, CDR2 FQNEAQ. V gave up 6 bases and J gave up 7 bases; unmatched junction bases: 6. This CDR3 has 14 amino acids. Turning to this clonotype: Its antigen is undetermined.

In the library, individual cDNA molecules carried attached unique molecular identifiers. TCRdb redid the calling of the 5' RACE reads with MiXCR, one entry per CDR3 protein. The sample carries about 110,000 distinct CDR3 sequences, roughly 10% recorded once. The specimen sequenced was whole blood. The chain joins TRBV7-8 to TRBJ1-6, with TRBD1 identical over 7 bases. This receptor was taken from an adult who was a healthcare worker with PCR-confirmed SARS-CoV-2 infection or an uninfected control (not recorded which). The CDR3 bases are TGTGCCAGCAGTGAAGGACAGGAGAATTCACCCCTCCACTTT. Encoded protein: CASSEGQENSPLHF.